This is a list of T cell receptor beta chains from one sample in a study of shared clonotypes between healthy human individuals. Assay used: immunoSEQ multiplex PCR; TCRdb lists only in-frame clones, some missing. The sample has roughly 680,000 clones; approximately 77% are singletons. What was sequenced was memory CD4+ T cells sorted from blood. The receptors come from a woman in her 30s in good health. CDR3s include the opening cysteine and the closing phenylalanine or tryptophan. The D gene is left open where the match is weak. Not all rows give a size; the values are once, few, many and, for expanded clones, a class.

CDR3 DNA: TGTGCCAGCAGCTTAAGGGGGGCGCTGGACACTGAAGCTTTCTTT
CDR3 protein: CASSLRGALDTEAFF
D gene: .
V gene: TRBV7-3
J gene: TRBJ1-1
clone size: .

CDR3 DNA: TGTGCCAGCAGTTACTCCTTCACCCAAGAGACCCAGTACTTC
CDR3 protein: CASSYSFTQETQYF
D gene: .
V gene: TRBV6-5
J gene: TRBJ2-5
clone size: .

CDR3 DNA: TGCGCCAGCAGCCAAGCCAGCGGGCCACGCTCCTACGAGCAGTACTTC
CDR3 protein: CASSQASGPRSYEQYF
D gene: .
V gene: TRBV4-1
J gene: TRBJ2-7
clone size: .

CDR3 DNA: TGTGCCAGCAGCCCCCGGGGAGACACTAATGAAAAACTGTTTTTT
CDR3 protein: CASSPRGDTNEKLFF
D gene: .
V gene: TRBV7-6
J gene: TRBJ1-4
clone size: .

CDR3 DNA: TGTGCCAGCAGTGATTACGGGGGCATTGTTGAAAAACTGTTTTTT
CDR3 protein: CASSDYGGIVEKLFF
D gene: .
V gene: TRBV2
J gene: TRBJ1-4
clone size: .

CDR3 DNA: TGTGCCAGTCGTTCCAGCGGGGCCCCTCGTGAGCAGTACTTC
CDR3 protein: CASRSSGAPREQYF
D gene: TRBD2
V gene: TRBV27
J gene: TRBJ2-7
clone size: .

CDR3 DNA: TGTGCCAGCAGGCGACAGCCAGATCAGCCCCAGCATTTT
CDR3 protein: CASRRQPDQPQHF
D gene: .
V gene: TRBV28
J gene: TRBJ1-5
clone size: .

CDR3 DNA: TGTGCCAGCAGCCCGGGGGCCCCGGGTGGGACTGAAGCTTTCTTT
CDR3 protein: CASSPGAPGGTEAFF
D gene: .
V gene: TRBV5-4
J gene: TRBJ1-1
clone size: .

CDR3 DNA: TGTGCCAGCAGCTCGGGACATTTCTCTGGAAACACCATATATTTT
CDR3 protein: CASSSGHFSGNTIYF
D gene: .
V gene: TRBV6-5
J gene: TRBJ1-3
clone size: .

CDR3 DNA: TGTGCCAGCAGTTTTGGATTAGGCTACACCTTC
CDR3 protein: CASSFGLGYTF
D gene: .
V gene: TRBV28
J gene: TRBJ1-2
clone size: .

CDR3 DNA: TGTGCCAGTAGTGCCCGGGGGGGGTCAGAGACCCAGTACTTC
CDR3 protein: CASSARGGSETQYF
D gene: TRBD2
V gene: TRBV19
J gene: TRBJ2-5
clone size: .

CDR3 DNA: TGTGCCAGCAGCTTCTCGTTAAGGGCCCTTAACTATGGCTACACCTTC
CDR3 protein: CASSFSLRALNYGYTF
D gene: .
V gene: TRBV5-5
J gene: TRBJ1-2
clone size: few

CDR3 DNA: TGCAGTGCTAGTCGCGACAGCACCCAGCATTTT
CDR3 protein: CSASRDSTQHF
D gene: .
V gene: TRBV20-1
J gene: TRBJ1-5
clone size: .

CDR3 DNA: TGTGCCAGTAGTTCCCCCCCGGGCCACCACACAGATACGCAGTATTTT
CDR3 protein: CASSSPPGHHTDTQYF
D gene: .
V gene: TRBV19
J gene: TRBJ2-3
clone size: .

CDR3 DNA: TGTGCCAGCAGTTTATATGGGGACGAGACCCAGTACTTC
CDR3 protein: CASSLYGDETQYF
D gene: .
V gene: TRBV27
J gene: TRBJ2-5
clone size: .

CDR3 DNA: TGTGCCAGCAGCCTTAATGGTCCAGGGGAAGGAGGCTACACCTTC
CDR3 protein: CASSLNGPGEGGYTF
D gene: .
V gene: TRBV7-3
J gene: TRBJ1-2
clone size: few

CDR3 DNA: TGTGCCAGCACGCTAACCGGAAGGGGTAATGAAAAACTGTTTTTT
CDR3 protein: CASTLTGRGNEKLFF
D gene: .
V gene: TRBV7-9
J gene: TRBJ1-4
clone size: .

CDR3 DNA: TGTGCCAGCAGCCAAAATCCAGGGATATCAGATACGCAGTATTTT
CDR3 protein: CASSQNPGISDTQYF
D gene: .
V gene: TRBV7-7
J gene: TRBJ2-3
clone size: .

CDR3 DNA: TGTGCCAGTAGTAACAGGGCGATGGGTGGCTACACCTTC
CDR3 protein: CASSNRAMGGYTF
D gene: .
V gene: TRBV19
J gene: TRBJ1-2
clone size: .

CDR3 DNA: TGTGCCATCCAGCGGGAGGTTGAAGAGACCCAGTACTTC
CDR3 protein: CAIQREVEETQYF
D gene: TRBD2
V gene: TRBV10-3
J gene: TRBJ2-5
clone size: .

CDR3 DNA: TGCGCCTCCGGTGGGAACACCGGGGAGCTGTTTTTT
CDR3 protein: CASGGNTGELFF
D gene: .
V gene: TRBV10-1
J gene: TRBJ2-2
clone size: .

CDR3 DNA: TGTGCCATCAGGAGGACTAGCGGGAGTTACGAGCAGTACTTC
CDR3 protein: CAIRRTSGSYEQYF
D gene: TRBD2
V gene: TRBV10-3
J gene: TRBJ2-7
clone size: .

CDR3 DNA: TGTGCCAGCAGCTTAAGGTTCCCTAGCGGGGATCACAATGAGCAGTTCTTC
CDR3 protein: CASSLRFPSGDHNEQFF
D gene: TRBD2
V gene: TRBV7-9
J gene: TRBJ2-1
clone size: few

CDR3 DNA: TGTGCCAGCAGTTCTAGCGGGAGCGGGGCAGATACGCAGTATTTT
CDR3 protein: CASSSSGSGADTQYF
D gene: TRBD2
V gene: TRBV28
J gene: TRBJ2-3
clone size: .

CDR3 DNA: TGTGCCAGTGGCCCGCGGAGATCTAGCACAGATACGCAGTATTTT
CDR3 protein: CASGPRRSSTDTQYF
D gene: .
V gene: TRBV2
J gene: TRBJ2-3
clone size: many

CDR3 DNA: TGTGCCAGCAGTTTAGCAGGGGGCTATGGCTACACCTTC
CDR3 protein: CASSLAGGYGYTF
D gene: TRBD1
V gene: TRBV27
J gene: TRBJ1-2
clone size: .

CDR3 DNA: TGTGCCGCGATGGGGGGGGCTATTCAGCCCCAGCATTTT
CDR3 protein: CAAMGGAIQPQHF
D gene: .
V gene: TRBV28
J gene: TRBJ1-5
clone size: .

CDR3 DNA: TGTGCCAGCAGCCCGATCCTAATGGGCGAGCAGTACTTC
CDR3 protein: CASSPILMGEQYF
D gene: .
V gene: TRBV9
J gene: TRBJ2-7
clone size: .

CDR3 DNA: TGTGCCAGCAGGGACAGGGCCTACGAGCAGTACTTC
CDR3 protein: CASRDRAYEQYF
D gene: TRBD1
V gene: TRBV28
J gene: TRBJ2-7
clone size: .

CDR3 DNA: TGTGCCACCCTGCCTTCGTCCTACAATGAGCAGTTCTTC
CDR3 protein: CATLPSSYNEQFF
D gene: .
V gene: TRBV2
J gene: TRBJ2-1
clone size: .

CDR3 DNA: TGTGCCAGCACCGAATCAGGGGTCAATCAGCCCCAGCATTTT
CDR3 protein: CASTESGVNQPQHF
D gene: .
V gene: TRBV28
J gene: TRBJ1-5
clone size: .

CDR3 DNA: TGTGCCAGCTCACCAAGGCGCAGCTCTGGAAACACCATATATTTT
CDR3 protein: CASSPRRSSGNTIYF
D gene: .
V gene: TRBV18
J gene: TRBJ1-3
clone size: .

CDR3 DNA: TGTGCCAGCAGTTTTTACGGACAGGGGGCCCCCGGGGAGCTGTTTTTT
CDR3 protein: CASSFYGQGAPGELFF
D gene: TRBD1
V gene: TRBV28
J gene: TRBJ2-2
clone size: .

CDR3 DNA: TGTGCCAGCAGTCAAACTGAGGCAGGGATAGCTTTCTTT
CDR3 protein: CASSQTEAGIAFF
D gene: .
V gene: TRBV4-2
J gene: TRBJ1-1
clone size: few

CDR3 DNA: TGTGCCAGCGCGGCAAGGATAGAGACCCAGTACTTC
CDR3 protein: CASAARIETQYF
D gene: .
V gene: TRBV14
J gene: TRBJ2-5
clone size: once

CDR3 DNA: TGTGCCAGCAGTGATTGGAGCGGGAGGAAGAATGAGCAGTTCTTC
CDR3 protein: CASSDWSGRKNEQFF
D gene: TRBD2
V gene: TRBV2
J gene: TRBJ2-1
clone size: few